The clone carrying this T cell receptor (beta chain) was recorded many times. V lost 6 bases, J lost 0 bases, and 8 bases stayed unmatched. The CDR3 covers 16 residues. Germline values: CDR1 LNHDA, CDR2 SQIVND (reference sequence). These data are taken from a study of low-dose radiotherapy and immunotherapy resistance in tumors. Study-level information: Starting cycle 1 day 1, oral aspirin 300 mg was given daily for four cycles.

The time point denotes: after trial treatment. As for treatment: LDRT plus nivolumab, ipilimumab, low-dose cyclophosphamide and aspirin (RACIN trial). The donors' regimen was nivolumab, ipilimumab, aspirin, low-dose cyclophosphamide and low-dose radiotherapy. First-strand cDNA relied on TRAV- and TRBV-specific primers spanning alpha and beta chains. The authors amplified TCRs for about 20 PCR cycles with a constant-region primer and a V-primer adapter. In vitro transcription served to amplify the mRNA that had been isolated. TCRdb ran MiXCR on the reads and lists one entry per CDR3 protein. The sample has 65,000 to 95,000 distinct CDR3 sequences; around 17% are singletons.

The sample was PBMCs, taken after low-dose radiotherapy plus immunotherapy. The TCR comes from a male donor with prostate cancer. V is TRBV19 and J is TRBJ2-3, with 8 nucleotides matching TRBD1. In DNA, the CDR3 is TGTGCCAGTAGGCCCCAGGGGGCTTCTAGCACAGATACGCAGTATTTT. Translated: CASRPQGASSTDTQYF.